Presented here are 28 T cell receptor beta chains from one specimen sequenced in a study of cytomegalovirus exposure and HLA in healthy donors. Researchers ran the PCR with 60 Vbeta and 13 Jbeta primers. Clones were sequenced by immunoSEQ multiplex PCR, and TCRdb holds only the in-frame ones, with some missing. This sample contains just over 150,000 clones. Sequenced sample: PBMCs. The source is an older woman in good health and CMV-seronegative.

The J gene is TRBJ1-4, the V gene TRBV19, with TRBD1 as a possible D gene (5 bases). This CDR3 is built from 17 residues. V was shortened by 4 bases and J by 4 bases, with 19 bases between the two germline ends. Looked up from germline, CDR1 is LNHDA and CDR2 is SQIVND (reference sequence). This CDR3 reads CASSKVSRVGNNEKLFF. The DNA of the CDR3 is TGTGCCAGTAGTAAAGTCTCCAGGGTGGGGAATAATGAAAAACTGTTTTTT.

This sequence joins TRBV5-4 and TRBJ2-7; 13 bases fit TRBD2. Germline values: CDR1 SGHNT, CDR2 YYREEE (reference sequence). V lost 0 bases to trimming and J lost 5 bases; unmatched junction nucleotides: 5. The CDR3 totals 16 residues. The chain's CDR3 is CASSLGTSGSRDEQYF. The CDR3 nucleotides read TGTGCCAGCAGCTTGGGGACTAGCGGGAGTCGCGACGAGCAGTACTTC.

The chain couples TRBV5-1 to TRBJ2-5; D perhaps matches TRBD1 (5 bases). The V and J ends lost 3 bases and 4 bases respectively, with 16 bases between them. Looked up from germline, CDR1 is SGHRS and CDR2 is YFSETQ. The CDR3 consists of 15 residues. The CDR3: CASSSQGVMVETQYF. For the CDR3, the DNA is TGCGCCAGCAGCTCCCAAGGGGTAATGGTAGAGACCCAGTACTTC.

This chain links TRBV5-6 with TRBJ1-5; 7 positions match TRBD1. Germline-derived CDR1 and CDR2 are SGHDT and YYEEEE. The ends lost 0 bases at V and 6 bases at J; junction bases unmatched: 6. The CDR3 length is 15 residues. DNA for the CDR3: TGTGCCAGCAGCTTGGGACAGGGCGTTAGTCAGCCCCAGCATTTT. It translates to CASSLGQGVSQPQHF. The variable domain in full, with the rest retrieved from reference TRBV5-6 and TRBJ1-5, is DAGVTQSPTHLIKTRGQQVTLRCSPKSGHDTVSWYQQALGQGPQFIFQYYEEEERQRGNFPDRFSGHQFPNYSSELNVNALLLGDSALYLCASSLGQGVSQPQHFGDGTRLSIL.

This chain uses TRBV5-1 with TRBJ2-3, with 7 bases fitting TRBD2. CDR3 size: 15 residues. From germline, CDR1 is SGHRS and CDR2 YFSETQ. Losses at the gene ends were 0 bases for V and 5 bases for J; bases not matched to a gene: 6. CDR3: CASSLAQRDIDTQYF. In DNA form, the CDR3 reads TGCGCCAGCAGCTTGGCCCAGCGGGATATAGATACGCAGTATTTT.

This sequence joins TRBV5-1 and TRBJ1-5, with unresolved D. CDR3 size: 13 residues. The germline V gene has CDR1 SGHRS and CDR2 YFSETQ. V was shortened by 3 bases and J by 5 bases, with 9 bases between the two germline ends. The CDR3 sequence is CASSSSIDQPQHF. In DNA form, the CDR3 reads TGCGCCAGCAGCTCGAGTATCGATCAGCCCCAGCATTTT.

The gene calls are TRBV25-1 and TRBJ2-1; 9 bases are a match to TRBD2. Germline V CDR1 and CDR2: MGHDK, SYGVNS. The CDR3 extends over 16 amino acids. V dropped 4 bases and J dropped 3; count of bases not matched to a gene: 7. DNA for the CDR3: TGTGCCAGCAGTGCCGTAAGCGGGGGGAACTACAATGAGCAGTTCTTC. It specifies CASSAVSGGNYNEQFF.

The chain combines TRBV29-1 with TRBJ2-5; 7 bases match TRBD1. The closer fit of TRBJ2-7 to the DNA end suggests the J call may be wrong. The CDR3 has 12 amino acids. Looked up from germline, CDR1 is SQVTM and CDR2 is ANQGSEA. The CDR3 loop is CSFGQERDEQYF. The CDR3 region has the DNA TGCAGCTTTGGACAGGAAAGGGACGAGCAGTACTTC.

CDR3: CASSQAGYEQYF. CDR3 sequence (DNA): TGCGCCAGCAGCCAAGCAGGTTACGAGCAGTACTTC. The chain employs TRBV4-1 and TRBJ2-7; D unresolved. Germline V CDR1 and CDR2: MGHRA, YSYEKL. Trimming took 1 base from V and 4 from J, leaving 5 bases between them. The CDR3 runs to 12 residues.

The chain is built from TRBV18 and TRBJ2-1, with 7 nucleotides matching TRBD1. This CDR3 region has 15 residues. Germline V gene data show CDR1 as KGHSH and CDR2 as LQKENI. After removal of 3 bases from V and 5 bases from J, the junction contained 7 bases not matched to a gene. Here the CDR3 reads CASSPGTVSNNEQFF. As DNA, the CDR3 is TGTGCCAGCTCACCCGGGACAGTATCGAACAATGAGCAGTTCTTC.

The chain has TRBV6-6 and TRBJ2-1; D possibly corresponds to TRBD2 (5 bases). This CDR3 is built from 14 residues. With 4 bases removed from V and 5 bases from J, the gap between germline ends came to 12 bases. From germline, CDR1 is MNHNY and CDR2 SVGAGI (reference sequence). In DNA, the CDR3 is TGTGCCAGCAGTTTCCCCGGACTTAACAATGAGCAGTTCTTC. It is translated as CASSFPGLNNEQFF.

V is TRBV9 and J is TRBJ1-1; no definite D call. The CDR3 is 14 amino acids. Trimming took off 4 bases at V and 0 bases at J, with 10 bases between the two ends. Germline lookup yields CDR1 SGDLS and CDR2 YYNGEE. The CDR3 loop is CASSPRRLNTEAFF. Written as DNA, the CDR3 is TGTGCCAGCAGCCCTCGGAGGCTGAACACTGAAGCTTTCTTT.

The chain is built from TRBV7-2 and TRBJ2-3, with a possible D match to TRBD1 (5 bases). V was cut by 6 bases and J by 6 bases, with 10 bases left in between. This CDR3 contains 12 residues. The germline V gene has CDR1 SGHTA and CDR2 FQGNSA. The CDR3 here is CASSLQADTQYF. The CDR3 DNA follows: TGTGCCAGCAGTCTACAGGCGGATACGCAGTATTTT.

The genes are TRBV10-3 and TRBJ2-3; TRBD2 matches at 7 bases. The CDR3 spans 15 residues. V lost 5 bases to trimming and J lost 0 bases; unmatched junction nucleotides: 5. Germline-derived CDR1 and CDR2 are ENHRY and SYGVKD. CDR3 region: CAISLRLASTDTQYF. The CDR3, as DNA: TGTGCCATCAGTTTAAGACTAGCAAGCACAGATACGCAGTATTTT.

The CDR3 protein is CASSRVSLTGELFF. CDR3 nucleotide sequence: TGTGCCAGCAGCCGCGTGTCGTTAACCGGGGAGCTGTTTTTT. The chain joins TRBV7-2 to TRBJ2-2; D remains ambiguous. Trimming removed 5 bases from V and 5 bases from J, with 12 bases in between. There are 14 residues in the CDR3. Germline CDR1 is SGHTA and CDR2 is FQGNSA.

The chain employs TRBV5-1 and TRBJ1-1; D remains ambiguous. The CDR3 extends over 13 amino acids. V was trimmed by 7 bases and J by 8 bases, leaving 18 bases between them. Germline CDR1 and CDR2: SGHRS and YFSETQ. CDR3 coding DNA: TGCGCCAGCGGACTAGGGAGTTTAAGCGAAGCTTTCTTT. Amino acid sequence: CASGLGSLSEAFF. The variable domain in full, completed from reference TRBV5-1 and TRBJ1-1, reads KAGVTQTPRYLIKTRGQQVTLSCSPISGHRSVSWYQQTPGQGLQFLFEYFSETQRNKGNFPGRFSGRQFSNSRSEMNVSTLELGDSALYLCASGLGSLSEAFFGQGTRLTVV.

The J gene is TRBJ1-2, the V gene TRBV14; 9 bases match TRBD1. Germline V CDR1 and CDR2: SGHDN, FVKESK. Unmatched junction bases numbered 13, after V lost 6 bases and J lost 2 bases. The length of the CDR3 is 17 residues. DNA of the CDR3: TGTGCCAGCAGTTCCGGGGACAGGGTGAGACCAAACTATGGCTACACCTTC. The encoded protein is CASSSGDRVRPNYGYTF. Combining the CDR3 with reference TRBV14 and TRBJ1-2 gives the whole variable domain EAGVTQFPSHSVIEKGQTVTLRCDPISGHDNLYWYRRVMGKEIKFLLHFVKESKQDESGMPNNRFLAERTGGTYSTLKVQPAELEDSGVYFCASSSGDRVRPNYGYTFGSGTRLTVV.

V is TRBV5-6 and J is TRBJ1-4, with 7 positions matching TRBD1. The ends lost 6 bases at V and 8 bases at J; junction bases unmatched: 10. This CDR3 is 14 amino acids long. Germline V CDR1 and CDR2: SGHDT, YYEEEE. In nucleotides, the CDR3 is TGTGCCAGCAACTATTGGGACAGTCGGGAAAAACTGTTTTTT. Translating gives CASNYWDSREKLFF.

The chain uses TRBV25-1 and TRBJ2-4; D is ambiguous. Trimming removed 5 bases at V and 7 bases at J, with 12 bases between. This CDR3 region has 13 residues. In germline, CDR1 is MGHDK, CDR2 SYGVNS. CDR3 bases: TGTGCCAGCAGTCTTTGGAGTACGAACATTCAGTACTTC. Protein product: CASSLWSTNIQYF. The full variable domain, its missing parts supplied by reference TRBV25-1 and TRBJ2-4, is EADIYQTPRYLVIGTGKKITLECSQTMGHDKMYWYQQDPGMELHLIHYSYGVNSTEKGDLSSESTVSRIRTEHFPLTLESARPSHTSQYLCASSLWSTNIQYFGAGTRLSVL.

The chain recombines TRBV29-1 with TRBJ2-7; 10 bases fit TRBD1. This CDR3 is 13 amino acids long. V shed 4 bases, J shed 4 bases, and the junction held 4 bases outside the gene matches. Germline CDR1 SQVTM, CDR2 ANQGSEA. CDR3 amino acids: CSVVGDRGYEQYF. CDR3 DNA: TGCAGCGTTGTCGGGGACAGGGGTTACGAGCAGTACTTC.

This rearrangement joins TRBV5-1 to TRBJ2-1; 13 nucleotides match TRBD2. The trim removed 3 bases at V and 4 bases at J, leaving 1 base unmatched. The CDR3 totals 15 residues. Per the germline V gene, CDR1 is SGHRS and CDR2 is YFSETQ. Written as DNA, the CDR3 is TGCGCCAGCAGCTCACTAGCGGGGGGGTACAATGAGCAGTTCTTC. Its translation: CASSSLAGGYNEQFF.

The chain has TRBV29-1 and TRBJ2-2, with 7 positions matching TRBD1. Trimming took 6 bases from V and 5 from J; bases not matched to a gene: 12. CDR3 length equals 15 residues. The germline V gene has CDR1 SQVTM and CDR2 ANQGSEA. The CDR3 DNA reads as TGCAGCGTCTCTCGACAGGGTAGAAATACCGGGGAGCTGTTTTTT. Translation: CSVSRQGRNTGELFF.

The V gene is TRBV29-1, the J gene TRBJ1-1; TRBD1 matches 9 bases. Germline CDR1 and CDR2: SQVTM and ANQGSEA. V trimming: 8 bases; J trimming: 10 bases; junction bases outside the gene matches: 11. The CDR3 is 12 amino acids. The CDR3 nucleotides read TGCAGCACCAGACAGGGGGACGGTGTAGCTTTCTTT. Translation: CSTRQGDGVAFF. The full variable domain, rest sourced from reference TRBV29-1 and TRBJ1-1, is SAVISQKPSRDICQRGTSLTIQCQVDSQVTMMFWYRQQPGQSLTLIATANQGSEATYESGFVIDKFPISRPNLTFSTLTVSNMSPEDSSIYLCSTRQGDGVAFFGQGTRLTVV.

The chain uses TRBV27 and TRBJ1-2; 8 nucleotides align to TRBD1. V shed 6 bases and J 4 bases; nucleotides not matched to a gene: 10. This CDR3 spans 15 amino acids. Per germline, CDR1 MNHEY and CDR2 SMNVEV (reference sequence). The CDR3 protein is CASSPRQGIIYGYTF. The CDR3 DNA reads as TGTGCCAGCAGCCCCCGACAGGGGATTATCTATGGCTACACCTTC.

This chain uses TRBV5-4 with TRBJ2-3; D not certain. V lost 1 base, J lost 1 base, and 7 bases lay in between. Germline lookup yields CDR1 SGHNT and CDR2 YYREEE (reference sequence). This CDR3 contains 14 residues. DNA of the CDR3: TGTGCCAGCAGCTTGTTCCCCGGCACAGATACGCAGTATTTT. Translating it yields CASSLFPGTDTQYF.

The gene calls are TRBV6-6 and TRBJ1-1; a weak D match, TRBD1 (5 bases). Per the germline V gene, CDR1 is MNHNY and CDR2 is SVGAGI (reference sequence). V was clipped by 6 bases and J by 6 bases, with 14 bases between them. This CDR3 is built from 13 residues. Written as DNA, the CDR3 is TGTGCCAGCAGCCTCCCGGGGGGGGCTGAAGCTTTCTTT. This translates into CASSLPGGAEAFF.

This chain connects TRBV6-5 to TRBJ2-7; D possibly corresponds to TRBD2 (6 bases). The ends were cut back, 2 bases at V and 5 bases at J, with 16 bases in the middle. This CDR3 spans 15 amino acids. Per germline, CDR1 MNHEY and CDR2 SVGAGI. The CDR3 loop is CASSYLSGYGHEQYF. The DNA of the CDR3 is TGTGCCAGCAGTTACCTTAGCGGATATGGCCACGAGCAGTACTTC.

The CDR3 nucleotides are TGTGCCAGCAGCTTAGTTACAGGCCATCAAGAGACCCAGTACTTC. Encoded protein: CASSLVTGHQETQYF. The chain links TRBV7-9 to TRBJ2-5, with a possible D match to TRBD1 (5 bases). Looked up from germline, CDR1 is SEHNR and CDR2 is FQNEAQ (reference sequence). Trimming pared 1 base from V and 2 bases from J, leaving 11 bases between. The CDR3 extends over 15 amino acids.